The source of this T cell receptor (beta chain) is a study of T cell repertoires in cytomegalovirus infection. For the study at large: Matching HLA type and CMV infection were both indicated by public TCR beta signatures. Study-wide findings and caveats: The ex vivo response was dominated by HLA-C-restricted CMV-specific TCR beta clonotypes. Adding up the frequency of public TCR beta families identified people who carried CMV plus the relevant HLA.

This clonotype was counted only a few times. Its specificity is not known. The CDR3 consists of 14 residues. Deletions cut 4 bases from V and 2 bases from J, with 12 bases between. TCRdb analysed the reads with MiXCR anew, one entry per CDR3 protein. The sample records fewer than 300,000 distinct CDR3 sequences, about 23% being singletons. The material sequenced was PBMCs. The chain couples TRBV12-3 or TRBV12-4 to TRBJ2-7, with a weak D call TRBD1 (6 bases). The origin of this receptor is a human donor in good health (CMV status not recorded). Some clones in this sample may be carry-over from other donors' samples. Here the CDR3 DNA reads TGTGCCAGCAGTTCGGACAGACAGGCCTACGAGCAGTACTTC. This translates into CASSSDRQAYEQYF.